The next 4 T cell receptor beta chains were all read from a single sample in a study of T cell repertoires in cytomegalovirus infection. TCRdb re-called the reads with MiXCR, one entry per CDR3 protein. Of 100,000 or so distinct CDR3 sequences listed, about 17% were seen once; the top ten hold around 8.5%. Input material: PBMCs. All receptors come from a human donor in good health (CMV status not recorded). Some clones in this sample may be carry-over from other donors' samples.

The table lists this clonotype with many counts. The CDR3 loop is CASSQPYTGGEKLFF. DNA for the CDR3: TGCGCCAGCAGCCAACCTTATACCGGAGGGGAAAAACTGTTTTTT. The chain recombines TRBV4-1 with TRBJ1-4; D gene ambiguous. The ends were cut back, 2 bases at V and 8 bases at J, with 15 bases in the middle. This CDR3 spans 15 amino acids. Germline V gene lookup returns CDR1 MGHRA and CDR2 YSYEKL.

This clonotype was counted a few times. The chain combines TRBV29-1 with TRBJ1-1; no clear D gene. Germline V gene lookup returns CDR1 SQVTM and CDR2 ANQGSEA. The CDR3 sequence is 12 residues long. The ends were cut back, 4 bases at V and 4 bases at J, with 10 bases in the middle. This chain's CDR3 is CSVGGLSTEAFF. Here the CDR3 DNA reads TGCAGCGTTGGGGGTCTTAGCACTGAAGCTTTCTTT.

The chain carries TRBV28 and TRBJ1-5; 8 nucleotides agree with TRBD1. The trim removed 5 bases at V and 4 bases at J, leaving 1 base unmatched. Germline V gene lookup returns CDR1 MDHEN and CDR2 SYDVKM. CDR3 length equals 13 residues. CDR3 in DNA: TGTGCCAGCAGTCAGGGGGCTAATCAGCCCCAGCATTTT. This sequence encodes CASSQGANQPQHF.

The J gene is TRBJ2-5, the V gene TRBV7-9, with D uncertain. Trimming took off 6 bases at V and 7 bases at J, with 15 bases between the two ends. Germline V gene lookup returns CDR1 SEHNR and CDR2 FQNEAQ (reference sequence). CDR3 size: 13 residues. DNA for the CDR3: TGTGCCAGCAGTTCCGACGAGCCGGGGACCCAGTACTTC. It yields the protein CASSSDEPGTQYF.